These T cell receptor beta chains were read from a single sample in a study of blood T cell repertoires in COVID-19. Clones were read by immunoSEQ multiplex PCR, and TCRdb kept only the in-frame ones, dropping some. The repertoire holds 350,000 to 450,000 clones, with about 91% as singletons. The specimen sequenced was peripheral blood. All receptors derive from a middle-aged woman with COVID-19, enrolled during active disease. CDR3s include the opening cysteine and the closing phenylalanine or tryptophan. A D gene is named only where the DNA matches it firmly. Some rows mark clone size as missing; the rest say once, few, many or name a class of expanded clone.

length	D	size	V	J	DNA	CDR3
18	-	-	TRBV24-1	TRBJ2-2	TGTGCCACCAGTGGAAGCGGCGACACAGCTTCGAACACCGGGGAGCTGTTTTTT	CATSGSGDTASNTGELFF
15	TRBD2	-	TRBV24-1	TRBJ2-3	TGTGCCACCAGTTCTAGCGGGGGGACAAGGGATACGCAGTATTTT	CATSSSGGTRDTQYF
16	-	-	TRBV7-3	TRBJ1-1	TGTGCCAGCAGCTCGCCGGGGGGGAGACGGAACACTGAAGCTTTCTTT	CASSSPGGRRNTEAFF
15	-	-	TRBV7-8	TRBJ1-1	TGTGCCAGCCCCATGTCGGGGGGGCACGACACTGAAGCTTTCTTT	CASPMSGGHDTEAFF
16	-	-	TRBV11-2	TRBJ2-3	TGTGCCAGCAGCTTAGGGACTACCCGGTACACAGATACGCAGTATTTT	CASSLGTTRYTDTQYF
14	TRBD1	once	TRBV5-1	TRBJ1-1	TGCGCCAGCAGCTTCGACAGGGAGAGCACTGAAGCTTTCTTT	CASSFDRESTEAFF
17	TRBD1	-	TRBV5-1	TRBJ1-2	TGCGCCAGCAGCTTGGGAGGGGTGGACAGGTCGGCCTATGGCTACACCTTC	CASSLGGVDRSAYGYTF
18	TRBD1	once	TRBV28	TRBJ1-2	TGTGCCAGCAGCCCACTAACCCCGGGACAGGGGATTAACTATGGCTACACCTTC	CASSPLTPGQGINYGYTF
15	TRBD1	-	TRBV25-1	TRBJ1-4	TGTGCCAGCAGGGGACAGGGGGAAACTAATGAAAAACTGTTTTTT	CASRGQGETNEKLFF
17	TRBD1	-	TRBV7-2	TRBJ2-1	TGTGCCAGCAGCTTAGCGCCCCAGGGACAGGGGAGAAATGAGCAGTTCTTC	CASSLAPQGQGRNEQFF
13	-	-	TRBV5-5	TRBJ2-1	TGTGCCAGCAGCTTGGGGCTGTACAATGAGCAGTTCTTC	CASSLGLYNEQFF
17	-	-	TRBV29-1	TRBJ1-1	TGCAGCGTTGATATCAGGCAATTGCCTCTCCTGAACACTGAAGCTTTCTTT	CSVDIRQLPLLNTEAFF
16	TRBD1	-	TRBV27	TRBJ1-5	TGTGCCAGCAGACGTGACAGGGTTGGGGGCAATCAGCCCCAGCATTTT	CASRRDRVGGNQPQHF
14	-	-	TRBV7-2	TRBJ1-1	TGTGCCAGCAGCTTAGACCGACAGAACACTGAAGCTTTCTTT	CASSLDRQNTEAFF
17	TRBD1	-	TRBV4-3	TRBJ1-2	TGCGCCAGCAGCCAAGGGGGCCAGGGGGAGATCAACTATGGCTACACCTTC	CASSQGGQGEINYGYTF
15	TRBD1	-	TRBV27	TRBJ2-3	TGTGCCAGCAGGGGCGGGACAGGGTCCCTCGTCACGCAGTATTTT	CASRGGTGSLVTQYF
16	-	-	TRBV2	TRBJ1-6	TGTGCCAGCAGGAAATCTGATAGCTCCTATAATTCACCCCTCCACTTT	CASRKSDSSYNSPLHF
18	TRBD1	-	TRBV7-2	TRBJ1-3	TGTGCCAGCAGCCGGGACAGGGAAATATGGGGCTCTGGAAACACCATATATTTT	CASSRDREIWGSGNTIYF
14	-	-	TRBV27	TRBJ2-7	TGTGCCAGCAGTTTATTCAAGAGCTCCTACGAGCAGTACTTC	CASSLFKSSYEQYF
15	TRBD1	-	TRBV5-1	TRBJ1-3	TGCGCCAGCAGCTCGGGGACAGACTCTGGAAACACCATATATTTT	CASSSGTDSGNTIYF
13	-	few	TRBV30	TRBJ2-7	TGTGCCTGGAGTCCCCAGGACCAGGGCGAGCAGTACTTC	CAWSPQDQGEQYF
14	TRBD1	-	TRBV28	TRBJ1-5	TGTGCCAGCAGGGAGACAGGGGACAATCAGCCCCAGCATTTT	CASRETGDNQPQHF
21	TRBD2	-	TRBV9	TRBJ2-3	TGTGCCAGCAGCCCGCGACCCGAGCACTCCCCGGGACTAGCGGGGAGGGATACGCAGTATTTT	CASSPRPEHSPGLAGRDTQYF
14	-	-	TRBV15	TRBJ2-2	TGTGCCACCAGCAGAGACAAGAACACCGGGGAGCTGTTTTTT	CATSRDKNTGELFF
11	-	-	TRBV3-1/TRBV3-2	TRBJ1-1	TGTGCCAGCATTGGGCAGTCTGAAGCTTTCTTT	CASIGQSEAFF
17	TRBD1	-	TRBV7-2	TRBJ2-7	TGTGCCAGCAGTTATAGGGTCGGACAGGGGGCTTCCTACGAGCAGTACTTC	CASSYRVGQGASYEQYF
13	-	-	TRBV6-2/TRBV6-3	TRBJ2-5	TGTGCCAGCAGTTACCAAATCCAAGAGACCCAGTACTTC	CASSYQIQETQYF
16	TRBD2	-	TRBV7-2	TRBJ2-3	TGTGCCAGCAGCCCCCGGGCTAGCGGTATTAAAGATACGCAGTATTTT	CASSPRASGIKDTQYF
15	TRBD2	-	TRBV6-2/TRBV6-3	TRBJ2-1	TGTGCCAGCAGTCGGGGGGTGGACATGGGCAGTGAGCAGTTCTTC	CASSRGVDMGSEQFF
11	-	-	TRBV7-6	TRBJ1-1	TGTGCCAGCAGCTCGTCCACTGAAGCTTTCTTT	CASSSSTEAFF
18	-	-	TRBV28	TRBJ2-7	TGTGCCAGCAGCCTACTTCAGGTGGGGGGAAATCCCCTCTACGAGCAGTACTTC	CASSLLQVGGNPLYEQYF
19	-	-	TRBV5-8	TRBJ2-1	TGTGCCAGCAGCTCCCCTACCGCCACACGGGTCACTCACTACAATGAGCAGTTCTTC	CASSSPTATRVTHYNEQFF
15	TRBD2	-	TRBV11-2	TRBJ2-3	TGTGCCAGCAGCTTCCTGGGCGGGAGGGTAGATACGCAGTATTTT	CASSFLGGRVDTQYF
13	-	-	TRBV6-2/TRBV6-3	TRBJ2-7	TGTGCCAGCAGTTACGCGGGGTACTACGAGCAGTACTTC	CASSYAGYYEQYF
16	TRBD1	-	TRBV7-9	TRBJ1-5	TGTGCCAGCAGCTTTGGCCGGGACAGGGGTCACCAGCCCCAGCATTTT	CASSFGRDRGHQPQHF
16	-	-	TRBV7-2	TRBJ1-2	TGTGCCAGCAGCTCACCCAGGGACAAAGGGGACCTTGGCTACACCTTC	CASSSPRDKGDLGYTF
15	TRBD2	-	TRBV4-1	TRBJ2-3	TGCGCCACCCAGCCGTCGGGAGGGCCGGAAGATACGCAGTATTTT	CATQPSGGPEDTQYF
14	TRBD1	-	TRBV28	TRBJ2-7	TGTGCCAGCAGTAGGACAGGGGAGGCCTACGAGCAGTACTTC	CASSRTGEAYEQYF
18	-	-	TRBV19	TRBJ1-4	TGTGCCAGTAGTTCCGGGTTTATCCTTGTGGCAACTAATGAAAAACTGTTTTTT	CASSSGFILVATNEKLFF
13	-	-	TRBV25-1	TRBJ1-5	TGTGCCAGCAGTGTCGCGGAGAATCAGCCCCAGCATTTT	CASSVAENQPQHF
17	TRBD1	-	TRBV6-2/TRBV6-3	TRBJ1-5	TGTGCCAGCAGCCCCGGACCAGGGGGCTCTAGCAATCAGCCCCAGCATTTT	CASSPGPGGSSNQPQHF
14	-	-	TRBV6-5	TRBJ1-1	TGTGCCAGCAGTCGCGCTCAGGGGAACACTGAAGCTTTCTTT	CASSRAQGNTEAFF
14	TRBD1	-	TRBV6-5	TRBJ1-4	TGTGCCAGCAGGGGACAGGGTGTTAATGAAAAACTGTTTTTT	CASRGQGVNEKLFF